These T cell receptor beta chains were read from a single sample in a study of T-cell reconstitution after alpha-beta-depleted transplantation in children. TCRdb ran MiXCR on the PCR reads and lists one entry per CDR3 protein. The data show about 200,000 distinct CDR3 sequences, approximately 15% seen once. The specimen was PBMCs, mostly from graft donor cells, collected 360 days after TCRalphabeta/CD19-depleted stem cell transplant. The receptors here all came from a male patient between 2 and 10 years old who had a stem cell transplant for acute lymphoblastic leukemia, so the T cells may come from the graft donor. CDR3s include the opening cysteine and the closing phenylalanine or tryptophan. A D gene is named only where the DNA matches it firmly. Not all rows give a size; the values are once, few, many and, for expanded clones, a class.

D	V	size	J	DNA	CDR3
-	TRBV5-1	few	TRBJ2-3	TGCGCCAGCAGCTCCCTGGGCAGGGGAGTCGCAGATACGCAGTATTTT	CASSSLGRGVADTQYF
-	TRBV5-6	-	TRBJ1-1	TGTGCCAGCAGCTTGAAGGGAAGGAACACTGAAGCTTTCTTT	CASSLKGRNTEAFF
-	TRBV5-1	-	TRBJ2-7	TGCGCCAGCAGCTTGGAAGGGACTCCCTACGAGCAGTACTTC	CASSLEGTPYEQYF
-	TRBV29-1	few	TRBJ1-1	TGCAGCGTTGAAGGAAGGATGAACACTGAAGCTTTCTTT	CSVEGRMNTEAFF
-	TRBV10-3	-	TRBJ2-3	TGTGCCATCAGTGAATCTGTGAAGTCTGGGCCAGATACGCAGTATTTT	CAISESVKSGPDTQYF
-	TRBV12-3/TRBV12-4	-	TRBJ2-5	TGTGCCAGCAGTTACTCGGGCAGAATCCAAGAGACCCAGTACTTC	CASSYSGRIQETQYF
-	TRBV29-1	-	TRBJ1-1	TGCAGCGTTCAGGCGTTTGCTATGAACACTGAAGCTTTCTTT	CSVQAFAMNTEAFF
-	TRBV7-6	few	TRBJ2-7	TGTGCCAGCAGCTTAGGCCAGAAAAACGCGTCGTCCTACGAGCAGTACTTC	CASSLGQKNASSYEQYF
-	TRBV10-3	few	TRBJ2-2	TGTGCCGGCGGGCCGGACGAGAACACCGGGGAGCTGTTTTTT	CAGGPDENTGELFF
TRBD2	TRBV4-3	-	TRBJ2-4	TGCGCCAGCAGCTTGCGACTAGCGGGGGGGTTATTTCAGTACTTC	CASSLRLAGGLFQYF
-	TRBV7-2	-	TRBJ2-1	TGTGCCAGCAGCTTATTGGGGATCGGGCGGCCAAATGAGCAGTTCTTC	CASSLLGIGRPNEQFF
-	TRBV19	-	TRBJ1-5	TGTGCCAGTAGTATTAGGACAGACGGCTATCAGCCCCAGCATTTT	CASSIRTDGYQPQHF
TRBD2	TRBV12-3/TRBV12-4	-	TRBJ2-7	TGTGCCAGCAGCCTTAGCGGGGGGGCCAACGAGCAGTACTTC	CASSLSGGANEQYF
-	TRBV4-3	few	TRBJ2-7	TGCGCCAGCAGCCAAGATAGTCGGGGTTCCTACGAGCAGTACTTC	CASSQDSRGSYEQYF
-	TRBV27	few	TRBJ2-1	TGTGCCAGCAGTCTGAAGACAGGCGACAATGAGCAGTTCTTC	CASSLKTGDNEQFF
TRBD1	TRBV6-1	-	TRBJ2-5	TGTGCCACCACCAGGGGACAGGCCTCCGAGACCCAGTACTTC	CATTRGQASETQYF
TRBD2	TRBV4-1	-	TRBJ2-1	TGCGCCAGCAGCCAAGTTAGCGGGGGGGCCGGCAATGAGCAGTTCTTC	CASSQVSGGAGNEQFF
TRBD2	TRBV4-3	many	TRBJ2-1	TGCGCCAGCAGCCAGGGCGGACTAGCGGCCCGAAACAATGAGCAGTTCTTC	CASSQGGLAARNNEQFF
-	TRBV27	once	TRBJ2-5	TGTGCCAGCAGTAGCGGCGTCATCTGGGAGACCCAGTACTTC	CASSSGVIWETQYF
-	TRBV20-1	-	TRBJ1-6	TGCAGTGCTAGAGAACAGCTGAATTCACCCCTCCACTTT	CSAREQLNSPLHF
-	TRBV6-1	-	TRBJ1-5	TGTGCCAGCTCCATTGGGGCAAATCAGCCCCAGCATTTT	CASSIGANQPQHF
-	TRBV10-3	-	TRBJ2-7	TGTGCCATCAGTGAAGGCAGCTCCTACGAGCAGTACTTC	CAISEGSSYEQYF
-	TRBV5-1	-	TRBJ1-4	TGCGCCAGCAGCTTCCTAGGGCGGGAAAAACTGTTTTTT	CASSFLGREKLFF
TRBD1	TRBV4-1	-	TRBJ1-4	TGCGCCAGCAGCCACTTCGGACAGGGGGCAGAAGAAAAACTGTTTTTT	CASSHFGQGAEEKLFF
TRBD2	TRBV9	few	TRBJ2-1	TGTGCCAGCAGCGTTTCGACTAGCGAGTACAATGAGCAGTTCTTC	CASSVSTSEYNEQFF
-	TRBV18	-	TRBJ2-5	TGTGCCAGCTCACCAGGTGACAGTTATCAAGAGACCCAGTACTTC	CASSPGDSYQETQYF
TRBD1	TRBV20-1	-	TRBJ2-7	TGCAGTGCGAGTGGGACAGGGGCCATCTACGAGCAGTACTTC	CSASGTGAIYEQYF
-	TRBV2	few	TRBJ2-4	TGTGCCAGCACCAAGTTCGGATTAGCCAAAAACATTCAGTACTTC	CASTKFGLAKNIQYF
TRBD2	TRBV6-5	few	TRBJ2-7	TGTGCCAGGGGGTCTGAGCGGGAGGGATCCTACGAGCAGTACTTC	CARGSEREGSYEQYF
TRBD1	TRBV7-9	few	TRBJ2-1	TGTGCCAGCAGCTTCTATTACAGGGGGAGGCCCTACAATGAGCAGTTCTTC	CASSFYYRGRPYNEQFF
-	TRBV29-1	few	TRBJ2-1	TGCAGCGCCAACATTTTGGTAGGTGGCTATGAGCAGTTCTTC	CSANILVGGYEQFF
-	TRBV29-1	-	TRBJ2-3	TGCAGCGCCTCTACGGGGGTGGATACGCAGTATTTT	CSASTGVDTQYF
-	TRBV12-3/TRBV12-4	few	TRBJ2-5	TGTGCCAGCAGTTCCGGGAGCCAAGAGACCCAGTACTTC	CASSSGSQETQYF
-	TRBV5-1	medium-sized	TRBJ2-2	TGCGCCAGCAGCCGGGGGGCGGGACAGACGAACACCGGGGAGCTGTTTTTT	CASSRGAGQTNTGELFF
TRBD2	TRBV11-3	few	TRBJ2-1	TGTGCCAGCAGCCTCGTAGCGGGAGGGCCTATATTTCCTGAGCAGTTCTTC	CASSLVAGGPIFPEQFF
-	TRBV27	many	TRBJ2-6	TGTGCCAGCAAAAGGGCTGCTGGGGCCAACGTCCTGACTTTC	CASKRAAGANVLTF
-	TRBV12-3/TRBV12-4	many	TRBJ2-2	TGTGCCAGCACCTCAGGGGTTCGGACCGGGGAGCTGTTTTTT	CASTSGVRTGELFF
-	TRBV28	few	TRBJ2-1	TGTGCCAGCAGCAACGACCCGAGCTCCTACAATGAGCAGTTCTTC	CASSNDPSSYNEQFF
TRBD2	TRBV7-2	-	TRBJ2-1	TGTGCCAGCATCGGGACTAGGAGTGAGCAGTTCTTC	CASIGTRSEQFF
-	TRBV30	-	TRBJ2-1	TGTGCCTGGAGCACTAGGGGTGAGCAGTTCTTC	CAWSTRGEQFF
TRBD1	TRBV7-2	few	TRBJ2-5	TGTGCCAGCAGCTGGGACAGGGTATCTGAGACCCAGTACTTC	CASSWDRVSETQYF
-	TRBV20-1	-	TRBJ1-1	TGCAGTGCTAGAGATCAGAGGGGGAACACTGAAGCTTTCTTT	CSARDQRGNTEAFF
TRBD2	TRBV28	many	TRBJ2-1	TGTGCCAGCAGTTTTAGCGGGGGGAACAATGAGCAGTTCTTC	CASSFSGGNNEQFF
-	TRBV5-1	-	TRBJ2-5	TGCGCCAGCAGCCCAATCAGAGAGACCCAGTACTTC	CASSPIRETQYF
-	TRBV20-1	few	TRBJ2-7	TGCAGTGCGATGAAGGACGGGACCTACGAGCAGTACTTC	CSAMKDGTYEQYF
-	TRBV29-1	few	TRBJ2-3	TGCAGCGTCAGAGGGGGCACAGATACGCAGTATTTT	CSVRGGTDTQYF
-	TRBV6-5	few	TRBJ1-4	TGTGCCAGCAGTTACTCGAGAGGGGAGGGGCTGTTTTTT	CASSYSRGEGLFF
TRBD1	TRBV29-1	-	TRBJ1-5	TGCAGCGTAGGGACAGGGCTGAGTAGCAATCAGCCCCAGCATTTT	CSVGTGLSSNQPQHF
-	TRBV12-3/TRBV12-4	many	TRBJ2-1	TGTGCCAGCAGTTCCCAGCGAGGGGGCAATGAGCAGTTCTTC	CASSSQRGGNEQFF
TRBD2	TRBV6-1	-	TRBJ2-1	TGTGCCAGCAGTGAATTTCGGAGACTAGCGGGGGGGGATGATGAGCAGTTCTTC	CASSEFRRLAGGDDEQFF
TRBD1	TRBV15	few	TRBJ2-5	TGTGCCACCAGCTCCCGGGGACAGCAAGAGACCCAGTACTTC	CATSSRGQQETQYF